This entry features one T cell receptor (beta chain) sequence. The target antigen is unknown. Germline V gene lookup returns CDR1 LNHDA and CDR2 SQIVND (reference sequence). This CDR3 has 14 amino acids. Trimming took off 4 bases at V and 6 bases at J, with 12 bases between the two ends. The protocol was immunoSEQ multiplex PCR, while the TCRdb copy is restricted to in-frame clones and leaves out a portion. This table has about 130,000 clones, over 90% appearing once. The source of the sample is a study of T cell responses to AZD1222 COVID-19 vaccine. In the study overall: Second-dose schedules of about 4 or about 12 weeks were combined.

Study outcomes and limitations: Donors were mostly white British, more females; clonal diversity possibly underestimated. Repertoires were obtained only post-peak T cell response.

This receptor was identified in an adult in good health. The rearrangement joins TRBV19 to TRBJ2-2; the D gene could be TRBD1 or TRBD2 (5 bases each). Source: peripheral blood, taken on day 0 of AZD1222 vaccination. This CDR3 is CASSKNRRAGELFF. The CDR3 DNA reads TGTGCCAGTAGTAAGAACAGGCGGGCCGGGGAGCTGTTTTTT.